Included here is one T cell receptor (beta chain) sequence, with context. Its antigen is as yet unknown. Sequencing was performed with immunoSEQ multiplex PCR; in TCRdb, only in-frame clones are kept and a portion is missing. The table has 1,400,000 or so clones, just under 99% seen once. CDR1 is SNHLY and CDR2 is FYNNEI in the germline V gene. The CDR3 contains 14 residues. V gave up 6 bases and J gave up 5 bases, with 13 bases separating them. The source of the sample is a study of shared clonotypes between healthy human individuals. Findings and caveats of the study: Memory subsets generally showed smaller estimated richness than naive subsets did.

The clonotype comes from a man younger than 45 in good health. Sequences were obtained from naive CD4+ T cells sorted from blood. As to subset: CD45RA+ positively selected. This chain connects TRBV2 to TRBJ1-4; tentatively, D is TRBD1 (5 bases). This chain's CDR3 is CASSLLGQNEKLFF. The CDR3 DNA reads as TGTGCCAGCAGCCTTCTCGGACAAAATGAAAAACTGTTTTTT. The whole variable domain, filled in from reference TRBV2 and TRBJ1-4, reads EPEVTQTPSHQVTQMGQEVILRCVPISNHLYFYWYRQILGQKVEFLVSFYNNEISEKSEIFDDQFSVERPDGSNFTLKIRSTKLEDSAMYFCASSLLGQNEKLFFGSGTQLSVL.